This TCR beta chain was recovered during a study of CD8+ T cells in alopecia areata. Findings and caveats of the study: Researchers report lesional scalp, most notably alopecia totalis/universalis, outstripped normal scalp in clonality.

Alopecia areata patients provided lesional scalp punch biopsies and peripheral blood, both collected for the study. Researchers picked out CD4+ and CD8+ T cells from PBMCs by sorting. Worth noting for this clone: The target antigen is unknown. Germline and junction disagree at one end, which may indicate a read error.

The CDR3 loop spans 11 amino acids. CDR1 is SQVTM and CDR2 is ANQGSEA in the germline V gene. Sequencing templates came from extracted RNA that was reverse transcribed into cDNA. The data were produced by immunoSEQ multiplex PCR, yet TCRdb's version contains in-frame clones alone and is incomplete. The sample lists 150,000 or so clones, roughly 48% seen once, with less than 8% in the top ten. This TCR was recovered from a human donor with alopecia areata. Sample: CD4+ T cells sorted from blood. The chain is built from TRBV29-1 and TRBJ1-3; D remains ambiguous. The CDR3 DNA reads as TGCAGCGCAAAGACACATCTAGGGCTTCGTTTT. This codes for CSAKTHLGLRF.